This T cell receptor beta chain was found in a study of OX40 agonist ivuxolimab in advanced cancers. This clone has a single count. Antigen: not known. Looked up from germline, CDR1 is SGHTA and CDR2 is FQGNSA. V lost 0 bases, J lost 4 bases, and 16 bases lay in between. This CDR3 is 16 amino acids long. The method was immunoSEQ multiplex PCR; TCRdb's version includes in-frame clones alone and lacks a portion of them. The data show fewer than 25,000 clones, nearly 85% seen once. Notes on the study in general: In the expanded peripheral T cells, antigen specificity was never determined. CD4+ and CD8+ blood T cells expanded clonally by week 6 at 0.1 to 3.0 mg/kg.

This chain connects TRBV7-2 to TRBJ2-7; D ambiguous. The sequences come from CD4+ or CD8+ T cells sorted from blood, collected in a trial of the OX40 agonist ivuxolimab. The TCR sequence derives from an adult with an advanced solid tumor such as melanoma, head and neck, liver or kidney cancer. The CDR3 is CASSLAGSSTGYEQYF. Here the CDR3 DNA reads TGTGCCAGCAGCTTAGCGGGTAGCAGCACCGGATACGAGCAGTACTTC.